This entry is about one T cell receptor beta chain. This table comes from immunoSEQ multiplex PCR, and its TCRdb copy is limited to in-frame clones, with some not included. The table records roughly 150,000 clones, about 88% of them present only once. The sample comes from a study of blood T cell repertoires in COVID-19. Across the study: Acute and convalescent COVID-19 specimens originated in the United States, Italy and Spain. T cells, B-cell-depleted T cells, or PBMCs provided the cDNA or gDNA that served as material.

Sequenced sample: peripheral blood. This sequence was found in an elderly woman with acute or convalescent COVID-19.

The CDR3 region has the DNA TGCGCCAGCAGCTTTTCGGTCCGGGTACCCTACAATGAGCAGTTCTTC. Its protein is CASSFSVRVPYNEQFF. The chain has TRBV5-1 and TRBJ2-1; no definite D call. The CDR3 totals 16 residues. V lost 2 bases, J lost 2 bases, and 14 bases lay in between. Germline assignment: CDR1 SGHRS and CDR2 YFSETQ. The full variable domain, completed using reference TRBV5-1 and TRBJ2-1, is KAGVTQTPRYLIKTRGQQVTLSCSPISGHRSVSWYQQTPGQGLQFLFEYFSETQRNKGNFPGRFSGRQFSNSRSEMNVSTLELGDSALYLCASSFSVRVPYNEQFFGPGTRLTVL.